The 14 T cell receptor beta chains listed next were all sequenced from one sample in a study of blood T cell repertoires in COVID-19. Assay: immunoSEQ multiplex PCR; the TCRdb copy retains only in-frame clones and omits some. The profile shows about 200,000 clones, roughly 87% of them singletons. Sequencing used PBMCs or T cells enriched from blood (not recorded which). The receptors derive from a woman aged 25 to 45 who had recovered from COVID-19.

The rearrangement links TRBV21-1 to TRBJ1-5; the D call TRBD1 from the table was never checked on the DNA. TRBV21-1 is a pseudogene segment. The length of the CDR3 is 13 residues. The CDR3 reads CAIRRQGLQPQHF. The DNA for the CDR3 is TGTGCCATCCGGCGGCAGGGCCTACAGCCCCAGCATTTT.

This chain connects TRBV18 to TRBJ1-2, with D tentatively TRBD1 (6 bases). Per the germline V gene, CDR1 is KGHSH and CDR2 is LQKENI. CDR3 size: 18 residues. Trimming stripped 5 bases from V and 4 bases from J, with 26 bases between. CDR3 bases: TGTGCCAGCTCATCTAACCTGATCCGTGTAGGGGGAGCCTATGGCTACACCTTC. Translation gives CASSSNLIRVGGAYGYTF.

The chain combines TRBV9 with TRBJ2-7, with TRBD2 matching 7 bases. Germline V gene sequence: CDR1 SGDLS, CDR2 YYNGEE. CDR3 length: 16 amino acids. The V gene end was trimmed by 0 bases and the J gene end by 4 bases; junction bases not matched to a gene: 10. CDR3 coding DNA: TGTGCCAGCAGCGTAGGGGTCAGCGGGATAGGGTACGAGCAGTACTTC. This codes for CASSVGVSGIGYEQYF.

This chain uses TRBV2 with TRBJ1-3, with 10 bases lining up with TRBD1. The V gene's germline CDR1 is SNHLY and CDR2 FYNNEI. The CDR3 loop spans 16 amino acids. The ends lost 4 bases at V and 4 bases at J; junction bases unmatched: 7. As DNA, the CDR3 is TGTGCCAGCAGTGGATTGGGACAGGGGAAGGGAAACACCATATATTTT. Translation gives CASSGLGQGKGNTIYF.

The chain's CDR3 is CASSQERPRPSSGRSGTGELFF. Here the CDR3 DNA reads TGCGCCAGCAGCCAAGAAAGACCTCGCCCGAGTAGCGGGAGATCGGGCACCGGGGAGCTGTTTTTT. The gene calls are TRBV4-3 and TRBJ2-2; 9 positions agree with TRBD2. CDR1 is LGHNA and CDR2 is YSLEER in the germline V gene. The CDR3 runs to 22 residues. V shed 0 bases and J 4 bases; nucleotides not matched to a gene: 21.

Only a few counts were recorded for this clone. This chain joins TRBV5-5 and TRBJ2-7, with 7 bases that match TRBD1. The trim removed 1 base at V and 2 bases at J, leaving 0 bases unmatched. Germline CDR1 SGHKS, CDR2 YYEKEE (reference sequence). This CDR3 is built from 13 residues. The CDR3 protein is CASSLQGAYEQYF. The CDR3 coding sequence is TGTGCCAGCAGCTTGCAGGGGGCCTACGAGCAGTACTTC.

The chain's CDR3 is CASSLYSSTLMNTEAFF. The CDR3 DNA sequence: TGTGCCAGCAGCTTATATAGCAGTACCCTCATGAACACTGAAGCTTTCTTT. The chain couples TRBV7-6 to TRBJ1-1; D is unresolved. Germline V CDR1 and CDR2: SGHVS, FNYEAQ. The V and J ends lost 2 bases and 0 bases respectively, with 16 bases between them. The CDR3 has 17 amino acids.

This clone appeared a few times. This rearrangement joins TRBV14 to TRBJ2-1, with D tentatively TRBD2 (6 bases). The CDR3 spans 14 residues. Per the germline V gene, CDR1 is SGHDN and CDR2 is FVKESK. V gave up 0 bases and J gave up 8 bases, with 11 bases separating them. The CDR3 DNA reads as TGTGCCAGCAGCCAAGATCTGGGGGAGGATGAGCAGTTCTTC. It translates to CASSQDLGEDEQFF.

The chain joins TRBV9 to TRBJ2-1; 10 nucleotides line up with TRBD2. The J segment lost 6 bases and the V segment lost 4 bases, leaving 10 bases of the junction unmatched. CDR1 and CDR2 (germline): SGDLS, YYNGEE. The CDR3 runs 16 residues. The CDR3, as DNA: TGTGCCAGCAGCAGGACCGGGACTAGCGAATCCAATGAGCAGTTCTTC. Its translation is CASSRTGTSESNEQFF. Full variable domain (outside the CDR3, taken from reference TRBV9 and TRBJ2-1): DSGVTQTPKHLITATGQRVTLRCSPRSGDLSVYWYQQSLDQGLQFLIQYYNGEERAKGNILERFSAQQFPDLHSELNLSSLELGDSALYFCASSRTGTSESNEQFFGPGTRLTVL.

The gene calls are TRBV13 and TRBJ2-1, with 10 bases fitting TRBD2. V shed 4 bases and J 2 bases; nucleotides not matched to a gene: 8. The CDR3 length is 17 residues. Germline CDR1 PRHDT, CDR2 FYEKMQ (reference sequence). Here the CDR3 reads CASSSLRSGRTYNEQFF. The CDR3 DNA is TGTGCCAGCAGCTCCCTTCGTAGCGGGAGGACCTACAATGAGCAGTTCTTC.

The chain has TRBV3-1 (or the pseudogene TRBV3-2) and TRBJ2-3; D gene ambiguous. Between the trimmed V and J ends, which lost 4 bases and 2 bases, there was a span of 19 bases. The germline gives CDR1 LGHDT, CDR2 YNNKEL (reference sequence). This CDR3 is built from 17 residues. CDR3 residues: CASSPYFLDTNTDTQYF. The CDR3 coding sequence is TGTGCCAGCAGCCCTTACTTTCTAGATACAAACACAGATACGCAGTATTTT.

The rearrangement links TRBV5-1 to TRBJ1-4; D not certain. V was trimmed by 4 bases and J by 6 bases, leaving 13 bases between them. Germline lookup yields CDR1 SGHRS and CDR2 YFSETQ. The CDR3 length is 14 residues. The CDR3 protein is CASSPRWPHEKLFF. The CDR3 DNA is TGCGCCAGCAGCCCCCGATGGCCCCATGAAAAACTGTTTTTT. The variable domain in full, completed from reference TRBV5-1 and TRBJ1-4, reads KAGVTQTPRYLIKTRGQQVTLSCSPISGHRSVSWYQQTPGQGLQFLFEYFSETQRNKGNFPGRFSGRQFSNSRSEMNVSTLELGDSALYLCASSPRWPHEKLFFGSGTQLSVL.

The chain joins TRBV11-2 to TRBJ2-5; TRBD2 might be the D (6 bases). Germline CDR1 reads SGHAT; CDR2 reads FQNNGV. V lost 4 bases and J lost 5, with 17 bases in between. CDR3 length equals 15 residues. The CDR3 reads CASSSGPGVEETQYF. The CDR3 coding sequence is TGTGCCAGCAGCTCCGGGCCGGGAGTAGAGGAGACCCAGTACTTC.

The V call is TRBV11-3, the J call TRBJ2-5; a possible D gene is TRBD2 (5 bases). Germline V gene data show CDR1 as SGHNT and CDR2 as YENEEA. Trimming left V 1 base short and J 0 bases short, with 12 bases between. This CDR3 region has 16 residues. CDR3 residues: CASSLGSGRDQETQYF. CDR3 in DNA: TGTGCCAGCAGCTTAGGCAGCGGACGAGACCAAGAGACCCAGTACTTC.